This T cell receptor beta chain was sequenced in a study of shared clonotypes between healthy human individuals. Study details: CD4 naive and CD4 memory each took three plates per donor, while CD8 naive took two and CD8 memory one.

For this clone: As yet, its antigen is unknown.

It was at deep level that the assay was run. Produced via immunoSEQ multiplex PCR; TCRdb's table is partial and in-frame only. The repertoire holds about 380,000 clones, about 96% seen once, with around 0.32% in the top ten. J gave up 2 bases and V 0 bases, and 14 bases lay outside the gene matches. Germline V lookup: CDR1 MGHRA, CDR2 YSYEKL. This CDR3 is built from 21 residues. General study findings and limits: Limited genetic and exposure-history diversity came from having few donors. Estimated clonotype richness was generally higher in naive than memory subsets.

The TCR originated in a man younger than 45 in good health. Sequencing was carried out using memory CD8+ T cells sorted from blood. Subset reported: CD45RO+ cells pooled with CCR7-negative TemRA cells. The rearrangement uses TRBV4-1 and TRBJ2-3, with 13 bases aligning to TRBD2. The CDR3 here is CASSQDQSGLAGTIHTDTQYF. CDR3 nucleotide sequence: TGCGCCAGCAGCCAAGATCAATCGGGACTAGCGGGGACAATCCACACAGATACGCAGTATTTT.